The 12 T cell receptor beta chains below all came from one sample that was sequenced in a study of control samples from healthy donors and cancer patients. Sequencing used immunoSEQ multiplex PCR; TCRdb keeps in-frame clones, though not all of them. This sample has about 170,000 clones, with roughly 91% found just once. The sequenced sample consisted of blood. These receptors all come from a woman in her twenties or thirties in good health.

The rearrangement uses TRBV24-1 and TRBJ1-3, with D hard to call. The CDR3 is made up of 12 amino acids. V was clipped by 0 bases and J by 7 bases, with 3 bases between them. Germline V gives CDR1 KGHDR, CDR2 SFDVKD. In nucleotides, the CDR3 is TGTGCCACCAGTGATTTGCAGAACACCATATATTTT. It codes for CATSDLQNTIYF.

Turning to this clone: The conserved closing phenylalanine or tryptophan is absent in this CDR3, likely reflecting a read error. The genes are TRBV11-2 and TRBJ1-2; 8 bases fit TRBD1. The CDR3 spans 14 residues. CDR1 and CDR2 (germline): SGHAT, FQNNGV. V dropped 5 bases and J dropped 0; count of bases not matched to a gene: 2. In nucleotides, the CDR3 is TGTGCCAGCAGCGGGGACAGGACTAACTATGGCTACACCCTC. Its protein is CASSGDRTNYGYTL.

This rearrangement joins TRBV24-1 to TRBJ2-1; TRBD1 might be the D (5 bases). Looked up from germline, CDR1 is KGHDR and CDR2 is SFDVKD. Trimming took off 0 bases at V and 9 bases at J, with 8 bases between the two ends. The CDR3 is 13 residues long. The CDR3 bases are TGTGCCACCAGTGATTTGGGGGCGCGTGAGCAGTTCTTC. Translating gives CATSDLGAREQFF.

This clone has just one count. The chain uses TRBV6-5 and TRBJ2-1; 7 bases line up with TRBD1. The V and J ends lost 5 bases and 3 bases, in that order; junction bases with no gene match: 4. The CDR3 runs to 14 residues. Germline V gene data show CDR1 as MNHEY and CDR2 as SVGAGI. The CDR3 region has the DNA TGTGCCAGCAGTACCCGGACAGGCTACAATGAGCAGTTCTTC. This translates into CASSTRTGYNEQFF.

The chain combines TRBV12-3 or TRBV12-4 with TRBJ2-7; 7 bases line up with TRBD1. The CDR3 sequence is 13 residues long. V was clipped by 6 bases and J by 6 bases; unmatched bases: 8. This chain's CDR3 is CASSRTGSSEQYF. CDR3 bases: TGTGCCAGCAGCCGGACAGGCTCGAGCGAGCAGTACTTC.

The rearrangement links TRBV5-4 to TRBJ2-7, with 11 positions matching TRBD1. This CDR3 comprises 15 residues. V trimming: 0 bases; J trimming: 3 bases; junction bases outside the gene matches: 2. Germline-derived CDR1 and CDR2 are SGHNT and YYREEE (reference sequence). In DNA form, the CDR3 reads TGTGCCAGCAGCTTGGCCGGGACAGGGGGCTACGAGCAGTACTTC. Protein: CASSLAGTGGYEQYF.

V and J are TRBV5-5 and TRBJ1-4; 9 positions match TRBD1. Looked up from germline, CDR1 is SGHKS and CDR2 is YYEKEE (reference sequence). The J segment lost 0 bases and the V segment lost 8 bases, leaving 8 bases of the junction unmatched. The CDR3 runs to 16 residues. CDR3 nucleotide sequence: TGTGCCAGTCGGACAGGGGTCCTTGCAACTAATGAAAAACTGTTTTTT. Translated, it gives CASRTGVLATNEKLFF.

The chain uses TRBV27 and TRBJ1-2, with D possibly matching TRBD1 (5 bases). The V gene lost 1 base and the J gene lost 4 bases, with 10 bases spanning the gap. The germline CDR1 and CDR2 sequences are MNHEY and SMNVEV (reference sequence). This CDR3 comprises 14 residues. This CDR3 is CASSLFGGGYGYTF. For the CDR3, the DNA is TGTGCCAGCAGTTTATTCGGGGGGGGCTATGGCTACACCTTC.

The chain couples TRBV30 to TRBJ2-2; TRBD2 matches at 9 bases. Per the germline V gene, CDR1 is GTSNPN and CDR2 is SVGIG (reference sequence). The CDR3 loop spans 17 amino acids. Germline trimming cut 0 bases from V and 5 bases from J; bases unmatched to any gene: 10. CDR3 nucleotide sequence: TGTGCCTGGAGTGTAGGACTAGCGACCACGAGGACCGGGGAGCTGTTTTTT. Translation gives CAWSVGLATTRTGELFF.

The V call is TRBV2, the J call TRBJ2-2; the match to TRBD2 covers 14 bases. Germline assignment: CDR1 SNHLY and CDR2 FYNNEI. V shed 4 bases and J 4 bases; nucleotides not matched to a gene: 2. CDR3 size: 16 residues. The CDR3 DNA is TGTGCCAGCAGTGGACTAGCGGGAGGGGGCACCGGGGAGCTGTTTTTT. Protein: CASSGLAGGGTGELFF.

The chain joins TRBV27 to TRBJ1-3; D not certain. The CDR3 covers 13 residues. Trimming removed 5 bases at V and 0 bases at J, with 5 bases between. Germline lookup yields CDR1 MNHEY and CDR2 SMNVEV (reference sequence). CDR3 nucleotide sequence: TGTGCCAGCAGTCAGAGCTCTGGAAACACCATATATTTT. Its protein is CASSQSSGNTIYF.

This clone occurred once. This chain links TRBV7-9 with TRBJ1-2; no firm D call. Looked up from germline, CDR1 is SEHNR and CDR2 is FQNEAQ (reference sequence). The CDR3 runs 15 residues. The V end lost 5 bases, the J end lost 0 bases, and 13 bases lay between the germline ends. This CDR3 is CASSPRLGANYGYTF. The CDR3 DNA follows: TGTGCCAGCAGCCCGCGACTCGGAGCTAACTATGGCTACACCTTC.